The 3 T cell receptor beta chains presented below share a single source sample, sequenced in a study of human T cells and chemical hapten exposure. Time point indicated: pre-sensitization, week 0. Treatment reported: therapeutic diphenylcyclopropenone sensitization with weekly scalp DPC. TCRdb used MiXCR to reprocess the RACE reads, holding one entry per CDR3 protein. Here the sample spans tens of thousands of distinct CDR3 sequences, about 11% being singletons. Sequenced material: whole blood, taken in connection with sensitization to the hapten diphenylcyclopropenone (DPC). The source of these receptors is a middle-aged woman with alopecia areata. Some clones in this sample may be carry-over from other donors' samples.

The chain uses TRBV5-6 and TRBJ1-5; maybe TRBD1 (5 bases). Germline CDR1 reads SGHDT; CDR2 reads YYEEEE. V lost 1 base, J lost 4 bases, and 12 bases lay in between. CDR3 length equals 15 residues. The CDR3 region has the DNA TGTGCCAGCAGCTTGAAAGGGACCGTTAATCAGCCCCAGCATTTT. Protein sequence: CASSLKGTVNQPQHF.

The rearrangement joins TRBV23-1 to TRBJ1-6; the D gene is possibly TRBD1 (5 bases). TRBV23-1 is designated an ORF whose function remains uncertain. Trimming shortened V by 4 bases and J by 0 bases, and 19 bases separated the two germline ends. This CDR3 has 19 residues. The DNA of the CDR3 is TGCGCCAGCAGTCCTGGGGCCGCCGGGAGGAGCTCCTATAATTCACCCCTCCACTTT. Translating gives CASSPGAAGRSSYNSPLHF.

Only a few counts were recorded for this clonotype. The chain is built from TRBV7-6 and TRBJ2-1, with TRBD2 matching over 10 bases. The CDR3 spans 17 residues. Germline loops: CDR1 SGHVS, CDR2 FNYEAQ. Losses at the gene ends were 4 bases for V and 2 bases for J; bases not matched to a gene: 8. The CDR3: CASSSQLAGFTYNEQFF. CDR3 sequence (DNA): TGTGCCAGCAGCTCTCAACTAGCGGGGTTCACCTACAATGAGCAGTTCTTC. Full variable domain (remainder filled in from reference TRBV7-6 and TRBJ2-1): GAGVSQSPRYKVTKRGQDVALRCDPISGHVSLYWYRQALGQGPEFLTYFNYEAQQDKSGLPNDRFSAERPEGSISTLTIQRTEQRDSAMYRCASSSQLAGFTYNEQFFGPGTRLTVL.